The rows below give T cell receptor beta chains drawn from one sample of a study of T cells expressing NK-cell markers. TCRdb derives one entry per CDR3 protein from the 5' RACE reads, leaving out DNA. This sample's table reports a few hundred thousand distinct CDR3 sequences. The specimen was blood T cells: a sorted CD56 or NKG2C T cell subset, CD4+ or CD8+ T cells, or bulk PBMC T cells (not recorded which). These receptors were obtained from a man aged 18 to 29 in good health. Each CDR3 is given with its conserved first and last residue.

j_call v_call cdr3_aa
TRBJ2-5 TRBV9 CASSTALLAGETQYF
TRBJ2-3 TRBV12-3/TRBV12-4 CASTYLTSGSTDTQYF
TRBJ1-4 TRBV12-3/TRBV12-4 CASSLAGTGKLFF
TRBJ2-3 TRBV11-3 CASSTWLAEGTDTQYF
TRBJ2-6 TRBV20-1 CSAISGTGRSGANVLTF
TRBJ2-1 TRBV29-1 CSGIGGRWEQFF
TRBJ2-1 TRBV10-3 CAISDRVVGGRIRNEQFF
TRBJ2-5 TRBV29-1 CSVCGVGQETQYF
TRBJ2-7 TRBV7-2 CASSFSRGQSSNYEQYF
TRBJ2-1 TRBV29-1 CSVQAWGSNEQFF
TRBJ2-2 TRBV11-2 CASSSYRGFGELFF
TRBJ2-7 TRBV5-1 CASSLEQSSSYEQYF
TRBJ2-7 TRBV5-5 CASSLSELNYEQYF
TRBJ2-5 TRBV15 CATSRDPAERETQYF
TRBJ1-5 TRBV12-3/TRBV12-4 CASSLVGRGQGGQHF
TRBJ2-5 TRBV20-1 CSARDQWGQGASQETQYF
TRBJ1-1 TRBV6-2/TRBV6-3 CASSAVSNTEAFF
TRBJ2-5 TRBV28 CASSWEQREGAGTQYF
TRBJ1-1 TRBV12-3/TRBV12-4 CASTQQVEGTEAFF
TRBJ2-2 TRBV5-1 CASSTDRELGELFF
TRBJ2-1 TRBV7-9 CASSFLAGARNEQFF
TRBJ2-7 TRBV30 CAWGRSLAYAGEQYF
TRBJ2-1 TRBV12-3/TRBV12-4 CASRGSGRISNEQFF
TRBJ2-1 TRBV7-6 CASSRAGVHNEQFF
TRBJ2-4 TRBV28 CASNAQRQVYIQYF
TRBJ2-5 TRBV7-2 CASSLEMDKTQYF
TRBJ2-1 TRBV15 CATSRGASGRAYEQFF
TRBJ2-1 TRBV7-2 CASSLDLGRQFF
TRBJ2-1 TRBV12-3/TRBV12-4 CASSSGGRTGTHEQFF
TRBJ2-7 TRBV27 CASSLRGDYEQYF
TRBJ2-2 TRBV3-1 CASSQLVDTGELFF
TRBJ2-1 TRBV20-1 CSARGSVHEQFF
TRBJ2-1 TRBV2 CASSAGLLPDNEQFF
TRBJ2-1 TRBV4-1 CASSSSGREYNEQFF
TRBJ2-1 TRBV27 CASSLEDSNEQFF
TRBJ2-1 TRBV10-3 CAISESSSRVNEQFF
TRBJ2-4 TRBV20-1 CSAAVLAGEHIQYF
TRBJ2-1 TRBV27 CASSPPLYNEQFF
TRBJ2-7 TRBV4-2 CASSQVTGTYEQYF